A selection of T cell receptor beta chains follows, all from one sample in a study of blood T cell repertoires in COVID-19. Only in-frame clones appear in the TCRdb table, and some are missing; sequencing was by immunoSEQ multiplex PCR. Here the sample spans around 320,000 clones, around 90% being singletons. The sample comprised peripheral blood. These receptors all come from a young man with active or convalescent COVID-19. Both conserved end residues are part of each CDR3. The D gene is left open where the match is weak. A row's size may be missing; if present it is once, few, many or a size class.

j_call: TRBJ1-2
v_call: TRBV10-2
d_call: .
clone_size: .
cdr3_nt: TGCGCCAGCACTCCCGGACTTCGGAGTAGCTACACCTTC
cdr3_aa: CASTPGLRSSYTF

j_call: TRBJ2-1
v_call: TRBV7-2
d_call: .
clone_size: .
cdr3_nt: TGTGCCAGCAGCTTCCCGATACAAGGGGGCTCCTACAATGAGCAGTTCTTC
cdr3_aa: CASSFPIQGGSYNEQFF

j_call: TRBJ2-1
v_call: TRBV23-1
d_call: TRBD2
clone_size: .
cdr3_nt: TGCGCCAGCAGTCAATCTTCTAGCGGGAGAGGCAATGAGCAGTTCTTC
cdr3_aa: CASSQSSSGRGNEQFF

j_call: TRBJ1-2
v_call: TRBV5-6
d_call: TRBD1
clone_size: once
cdr3_nt: TGTGCCAGCAGCTTGGGGACAGGAAAGCTCAACTATGGCTACACCTTC
cdr3_aa: CASSLGTGKLNYGYTF

j_call: TRBJ2-3
v_call: TRBV9
d_call: .
clone_size: .
cdr3_nt: TGTGCCAGCAGCGTAGGACTGTTGACAGATACGCAGTATTTT
cdr3_aa: CASSVGLLTDTQYF

j_call: TRBJ2-1
v_call: TRBV7-2
d_call: TRBD2
clone_size: .
cdr3_nt: TGTGCCAGCAGCTCGGTCCCGGGAGGGGGCAATGAGCAGTTCTTC
cdr3_aa: CASSSVPGGGNEQFF

j_call: TRBJ1-1
v_call: TRBV5-1
d_call: .
clone_size: .
cdr3_nt: TGCGCCAGCAGCCGCCTAGGGGTCGCTGAAGCTTTCTTT
cdr3_aa: CASSRLGVAEAFF

j_call: TRBJ1-4
v_call: TRBV5-1
d_call: .
clone_size: .
cdr3_nt: TGCGCCAGCAGCTTGGTTGGGGCTCGGGGGGAAAAACTGTTTTTT
cdr3_aa: CASSLVGARGEKLFF

j_call: TRBJ1-6
v_call: TRBV6-1
d_call: .
clone_size: .
cdr3_nt: TGTGCCAGCAGTGACCATGCCCCACCGACACAGGGTGGTAATTCACCCCTCCACTTT
cdr3_aa: CASSDHAPPTQGGNSPLHF

j_call: TRBJ2-1
v_call: TRBV3-1/TRBV3-2
d_call: TRBD2
clone_size: few
cdr3_nt: TGTGCCAGCAGCCGCCTAGCGGGAAATGGTGAGCAGTTCTTC
cdr3_aa: CASSRLAGNGEQFF

j_call: TRBJ1-5
v_call: TRBV27
d_call: .
clone_size: .
cdr3_nt: TGTGCCAGCAGTTTACGTCCAGGGATTGGACAGCCCCAGCATTTT
cdr3_aa: CASSLRPGIGQPQHF

j_call: TRBJ2-3
v_call: TRBV7-8
d_call: TRBD2
clone_size: .
cdr3_nt: TGTGCCAGCAGCTTAAGGGCTAGCGGGAGTTCGGTAGATACGCAGTATTTT
cdr3_aa: CASSLRASGSSVDTQYF

j_call: TRBJ2-1
v_call: TRBV7-8
d_call: TRBD2
clone_size: once
cdr3_nt: TGTGCCAGCAGCGGCGGGAGGGATTCCTACAATGAGCAGTTCTTC
cdr3_aa: CASSGGRDSYNEQFF

j_call: TRBJ2-3
v_call: TRBV11-3
d_call: TRBD2
clone_size: .
cdr3_nt: TGTGCCAGCAGCTTAGCGGGAGGGAACGGGGATACGCAGTATTTT
cdr3_aa: CASSLAGGNGDTQYF

j_call: TRBJ2-7
v_call: TRBV5-1
d_call: TRBD1
clone_size: .
cdr3_nt: TGCGCCAGCAGCTTGCGACAGGGGATCTCCTACGAGCAGTACTTC
cdr3_aa: CASSLRQGISYEQYF